This record concerns one T cell receptor (beta chain) sequence. Its antigen is unknown. The sample comes from a study of T cell responses to AZD1222 COVID-19 vaccine. The wider study: Second-dose groups at about 4 or about 12 weeks were pooled.

Study-level findings and limits: Repertoires were obtained solely post-peak T cell response.

Libraries were prepared by immunoSEQ multiplex PCR; TCRdb keeps only in-frame clonotypes and omits some of them. The sample carries more than 100,000 clones, approximately 86% recorded once. The receptor was isolated from an adult in good health. Sequenced material: peripheral blood, taken on day 0 of AZD1222 vaccination.

CDR3 in amino acids: CASGVGGSSYNEQFF. In DNA form, the CDR3 reads TGTGCCAGCGGTGTTGGGGGTAGCTCCTACAATGAGCAGTTCTTC. V and J are TRBV7-2 and TRBJ2-1; D could derive from TRBD1 or TRBD2 (5 bases each). Germline CDR1 and CDR2: SGHTA and FQGNSA. The CDR3 consists of 15 residues. Trimming took off 8 bases at V and 0 bases at J, with 14 bases between the two ends.